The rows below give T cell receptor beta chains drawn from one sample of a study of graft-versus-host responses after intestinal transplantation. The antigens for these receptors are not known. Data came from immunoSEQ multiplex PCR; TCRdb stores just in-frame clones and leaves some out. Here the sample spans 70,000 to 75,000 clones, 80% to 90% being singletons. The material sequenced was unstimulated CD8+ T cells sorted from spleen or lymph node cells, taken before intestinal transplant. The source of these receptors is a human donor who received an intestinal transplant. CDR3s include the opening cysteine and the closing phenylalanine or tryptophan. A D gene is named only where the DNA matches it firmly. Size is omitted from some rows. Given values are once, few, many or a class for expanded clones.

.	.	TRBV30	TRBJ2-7	CAWKGRERDYEQYF	TGTGCCTGGAAGGGCAGGGAAAGAGATTACGAGCAGTACTTC
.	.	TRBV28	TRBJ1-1	CASRGGTEAFF	TGTGCCAGCAGGGGGGGCACTGAAGCTTTCTTT
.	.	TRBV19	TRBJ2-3	CASSIPPGLRKDTQYF	TGTGCCAGTAGTATCCCTCCGGGACTCCGGAAGGATACGCAGTATTTT
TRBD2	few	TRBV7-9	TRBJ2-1	CASSLALAGERGDEQFF	TGTGCCAGCAGCTTAGCGCTAGCGGGAGAGAGGGGTGATGAGCAGTTCTTC
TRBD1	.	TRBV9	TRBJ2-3	CASSVTTGADTQYF	TGTGCCAGCAGCGTAACGACAGGGGCAGATACGCAGTATTTT
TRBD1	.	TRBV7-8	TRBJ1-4	CASSQRQGATNEKLFF	TGTGCCAGCAGCCAGCGACAGGGGGCGACTAATGAAAAACTGTTTTTT
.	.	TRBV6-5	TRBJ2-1	CASSYSSPSREQFF	TGTGCCAGCAGTTACTCTAGCCCCTCCCGGGAGCAGTTCTTC
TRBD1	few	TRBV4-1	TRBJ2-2	CASSPDRVELFF	TGCGCCAGCAGCCCGGACAGGGTGGAGCTGTTTTTT
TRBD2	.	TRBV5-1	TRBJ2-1	CASSFSGGAFSYNEQFF	TGCGCCAGCAGCTTTAGCGGGGGGGCTTTCTCCTACAATGAGCAGTTCTTC
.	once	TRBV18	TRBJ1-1	CASSPWEGLMNTEAFF	TGTGCCAGCTCACCATGGGAGGGATTGATGAACACTGAAGCTTTCTTT
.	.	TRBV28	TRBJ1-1	CASSLLVGARVGTEAFF	TGTGCCAGCAGTTTACTAGTGGGGGCGAGGGTTGGGACTGAAGCTTTCTTT
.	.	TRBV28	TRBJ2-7	CASSPYRTYEQYF	TGTGCCAGCAGTCCTTACAGGACATACGAGCAGTACTTC
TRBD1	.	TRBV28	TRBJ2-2	CASSLWTGDGNTGELFF	TGTGCCAGCAGTCTGTGGACAGGGGATGGGAACACCGGGGAGCTGTTTTTT
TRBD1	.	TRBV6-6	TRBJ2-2	CASSYLDRDVTGELFF	TGTGCCAGCAGTTACCTCGACAGGGACGTTACCGGGGAGCTGTTTTTT
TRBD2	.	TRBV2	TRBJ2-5	CAIPGASGGKETQYF	TGTGCCATTCCTGGTGCTAGCGGGGGAAAAGAGACCCAGTACTTC
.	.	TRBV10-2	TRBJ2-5	CASSETSRGETQYF	TGCGCCAGCAGTGAGACATCGAGAGGAGAGACCCAGTACTTC
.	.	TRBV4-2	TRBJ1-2	CASSRGAYGYTF	TGTGCCAGCAGCCGGGGCGCGTATGGCTACACCTTC
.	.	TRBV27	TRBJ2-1	CASSLRGGGNEQFF	TGTGCCAGCAGTTTAAGGGGAGGTGGGAATGAGCAGTTCTTC
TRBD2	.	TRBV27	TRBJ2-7	CASSFSGRAYEQYF	TGTGCCAGCAGTTTTAGCGGGAGAGCCTACGAGCAGTACTTC
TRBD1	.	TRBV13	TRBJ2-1	CASSLKGAGYNEQFF	TGTGCCAGCAGCTTAAAGGGGGCAGGCTACAATGAGCAGTTCTTC
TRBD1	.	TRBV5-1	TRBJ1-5	CASSPTGELHQPQHF	TGCGCCAGCAGCCCGACAGGGGAGTTGCATCAGCCCCAGCATTTT
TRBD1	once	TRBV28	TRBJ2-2	CVSSPSDRVWGELFF	TGTGTCAGCAGTCCATCGGACAGGGTTTGGGGGGAGCTGTTTTTT
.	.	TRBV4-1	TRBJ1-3	CASSQVPGGNTIYF	TGCGCCAGCAGCCAAGTCCCGGGAGGAAACACCATATATTTT
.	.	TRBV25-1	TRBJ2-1	CASSDQTYNEQFF	TGTGCCAGTTCTGATCAGACCTACAATGAGCAGTTCTTC
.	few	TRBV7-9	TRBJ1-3	CASSLNVRVSGNTIYF	TGTGCCAGCAGCTTAAATGTCAGGGTCTCTGGAAACACCATATATTTT
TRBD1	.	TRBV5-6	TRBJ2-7	CASSSLPGQYYEQYF	TGTGCCAGCAGCTCTTTACCGGGACAGTACTACGAGCAGTACTTC
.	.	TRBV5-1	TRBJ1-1	CASSTNWVRTEAFF	TGCGCCAGCAGCACGAACTGGGTGCGGACTGAAGCTTTCTTT
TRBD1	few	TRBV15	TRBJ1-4	CATSRVIGQGGEKLFF	TGTGCCACCAGCAGAGTGATTGGACAGGGGGGCGAAAAACTGTTTTTT
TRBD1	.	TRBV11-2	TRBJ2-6	CASSTHRGPSGANVLTF	TGTGCCAGCAGCACCCACAGGGGACCCTCTGGGGCCAACGTCCTGACTTTC
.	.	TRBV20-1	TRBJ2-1	CSARAPGWSVF	TGCAGTGCTAGAGCTCCCGGGTGGTCGGTCTTC
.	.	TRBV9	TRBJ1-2	CASSVEGGAYGYTF	TGTGCCAGCAGCGTAGAAGGAGGGGCGTATGGCTACACCTTC
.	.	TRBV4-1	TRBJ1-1	CASSQVFPLPTQGSTEAFF	TGCGCCAGCAGCCAAGTTTTTCCTCTCCCGACACAGGGAAGCACTGAAGCTTTCTTT
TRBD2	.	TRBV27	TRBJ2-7	CASSPSGGGSYEQYF	TGTGCCAGCAGTCCTAGCGGAGGTGGGTCCTACGAGCAGTACTTC
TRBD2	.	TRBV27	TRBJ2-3	CASSLGGAGVGTDTQYF	TGTGCCAGCAGTTTAGGTGGCGCGGGGGTGGGCACAGATACGCAGTATTTT
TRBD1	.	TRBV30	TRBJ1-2	CAWRGIRDSGNYGYTF	TGTGCCTGGAGGGGTATCCGGGACAGCGGTAACTATGGCTACACCTTC
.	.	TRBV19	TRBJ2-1	CASSSNPMAYNEQFF	TGTGCCAGTAGTAGCAACCCGATGGCATACAATGAGCAGTTCTTC
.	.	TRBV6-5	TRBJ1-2	CASSYSQGANYGYTF	TGTGCCAGCAGTTACTCACAGGGCGCTAACTATGGCTACACCTTC
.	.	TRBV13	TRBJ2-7	CASSLAGTDYEQYF	TGTGCCAGCAGCTTAGCAGGGACTGACTACGAGCAGTACTTC
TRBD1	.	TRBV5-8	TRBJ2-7	CASSYGTGKHEQYF	TGTGCCAGCAGCTACGGGACAGGGAAACACGAGCAGTACTTC
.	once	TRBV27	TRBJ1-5	CASSLSTGQPQHF	TGTGCCAGCAGTTTATCGACGGGTCAGCCCCAGCATTTT
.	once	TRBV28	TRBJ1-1	CASSLGREWNTEAFF	TGTGCCAGCAGTTTAGGGAGGGAGTGGAACACTGAAGCTTTCTTT
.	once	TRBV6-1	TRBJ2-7	CASSDRPSRDEQYF	TGTGCCAGCAGTGATCGTCCCTCCCGGGACGAGCAGTACTTC
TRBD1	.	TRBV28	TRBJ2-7	CASSLRTGPREQYF	TGTGCCAGCAGTTTAAGGACAGGGCCGCGGGAGCAGTACTTC
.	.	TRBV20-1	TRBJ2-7	CSARDMYEQYF	TGCAGTGCTAGAGATATGTACGAGCAGTACTTC
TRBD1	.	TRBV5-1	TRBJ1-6	CASSGFPRTGKNNSPLHF	TGCGCCAGCAGCGGATTCCCTCGGACAGGGAAGAATAATTCACCCCTCCACTTT
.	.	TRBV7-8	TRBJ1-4	CASSSGATNEKLFF	TGTGCCAGCAGCTCGGGAGCAACTAATGAAAAACTGTTTTTT
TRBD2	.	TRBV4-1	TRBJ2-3	CASSRWGLAGVSSTDTQYF	TGCGCCAGCAGCCGCTGGGGACTAGCGGGGGTTTCTAGCACAGATACGCAGTATTTT
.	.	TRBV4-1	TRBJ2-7	CASSQDHESSYEQYF	TGCGCCAGCAGCCAAGATCATGAGAGCTCCTACGAGCAGTACTTC
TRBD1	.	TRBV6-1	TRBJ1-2	CAILVGGLVYGYTF	TGTGCCATCCTAGTAGGGGGCCTTGTCTATGGCTACACCTTC
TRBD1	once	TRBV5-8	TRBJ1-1	CASSWTGTALNTEAFF	TGTGCCAGCAGCTGGACCGGGACAGCCTTGAACACTGAAGCTTTCTTT
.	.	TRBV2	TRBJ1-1	CASDRLNTEAFF	TGTGCCAGCGACAGGTTGAACACTGAAGCTTTCTTT
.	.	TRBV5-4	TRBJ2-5	CASSRDTPIQGTQYF	TGTGCCAGCAGCCGGGACACTCCTATCCAAGGGACCCAGTACTTC
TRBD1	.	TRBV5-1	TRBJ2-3	CASSLAQRGDSTQYF	TGCGCCAGCAGCTTGGCCCAGCGAGGGGACAGTACGCAGTATTTT
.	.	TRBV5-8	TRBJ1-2	CASSLDGPYGYTF	TGTGCCAGCAGCTTGGATGGGCCCTATGGCTACACCTTC
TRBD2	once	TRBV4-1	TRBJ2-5	CASSQVNLGLGGETQYF	TGCGCCAGCAGCCAAGTAAACTTGGGGCTGGGGGGGGAGACCCAGTACTTC
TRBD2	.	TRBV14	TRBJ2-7	CASSRTGFSGNYEQYF	TGTGCCAGCAGCCGAACGGGATTTAGCGGGAATTACGAGCAGTACTTC
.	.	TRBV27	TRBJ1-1	CASTPQGSLNTEAFF	TGTGCCAGCACCCCGCAGGGGTCCCTGAACACTGAAGCTTTCTTT
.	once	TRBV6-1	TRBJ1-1	CASRDWGVETEAFF	TGTGCCAGCAGGGACTGGGGTGTAGAAACTGAAGCTTTCTTT
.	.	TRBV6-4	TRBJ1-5	CASAGVPGRPDSNQPQHF	TGTGCCAGCGCGGGCGTGCCAGGGAGGCCTGATAGCAATCAGCCCCAGCATTTT
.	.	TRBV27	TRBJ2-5	CASRRRGLTRRETQYF	TGTGCCAGCAGGCGAAGGGGCCTCACGCGGCGAGAGACCCAGTACTTC